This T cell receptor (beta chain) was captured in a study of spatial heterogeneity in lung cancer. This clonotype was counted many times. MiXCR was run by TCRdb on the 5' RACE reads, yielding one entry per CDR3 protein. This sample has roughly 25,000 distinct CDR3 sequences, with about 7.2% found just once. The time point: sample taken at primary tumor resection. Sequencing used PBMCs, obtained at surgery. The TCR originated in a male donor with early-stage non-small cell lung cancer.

The CDR3, as DNA: TGCAGTGCGCCACGGGGGCCCTCTAGCACAGATACGCAGTATTTT. Translation: CSAPRGPSSTDTQYF. The chain recombines TRBV20-1 with TRBJ2-3, with D perhaps being TRBD1 or TRBD2 (6 bases each). The CDR3 totals 15 residues. CDR1 and CDR2 from the germline V gene are DFQATT and SNEGSKA (reference sequence). V was trimmed by 6 bases and J by 0 bases, leaving 16 bases between them.